A single sample is the source of the 32 T cell receptor beta chains below, sequenced in a study of tumor-infiltrating lymphocytes in primary liver carcinoma. Blood RNA came from unsorted whole blood; germline DNA was also extracted. From around 500 ng total RNA, TCR beta cDNA was generated with a primer in the constant region. Library construction for TCR beta comprised three nested multiplex PCR rounds performed with slightly modified ARM-PCR. The two initial PCR rounds, around 11 cycles each, used TRBV1-TRBV30 forward and C-beta reverse primers. TCRdb processed the multiplex PCR reads anew with MiXCR; each CDR3 protein has one entry. The sample has hundreds of thousands of distinct CDR3 sequences, about three fifths seen once. Sequencing input: peripheral blood. The origin of the receptors is a woman in her 30s with primary liver carcinoma and hepatitis B virus infection.

Turning to this clonotype: A much bigger clone sits one base away, suggesting this may be a read error. V is TRBV29-1 and J is TRBJ2-5, with 14 positions matching TRBD2. V lost 7 bases and J lost 9; bases outside the gene matches: 10. The CDR3 spans 14 residues. The germline V gene has CDR1 SQVTM and CDR2 ANQGSEA. For the CDR3, the DNA is TGCAGCGCCACCGGGACTAGCGGGGGCACGCCCCAGTACTTC. Its translation: CSATGTSGGTPQYF.

This clonotype was seen a handful of times. With a much larger clone just one base away, this may be a read error. CDR3 sequence (DNA): TGTGCCAGCAGCTTAGTGTTTGGGCGGGGTACGGTCGGGGAGCTGTTTTTT. It is translated as CASSLVFGRGTVGELFF. The J gene is TRBJ2-2, the V gene TRBV11-2; maybe TRBD2 (6 bases). This CDR3 has 17 amino acids. Trimming removed 1 base at V and 7 bases at J, with 19 bases between. The germline gives CDR1 SGHAT, CDR2 FQNNGV.

In its sample, this clonotype was seen a few times. This chain connects TRBV6-2 or TRBV6-3 to TRBJ2-1; perhaps TRBD1 as D (5 bases). The germline CDR1 and CDR2 sequences are MNHEY and SVGEGT. V lost 5 bases, J lost 12 bases, and 11 bases lay in between. CDR3 length equals 11 residues. CDR3 nucleotides: TGTGCCAGCAGTCCAGGGCAAGGGCAGTTCTTC. This encodes CASSPGQGQFF.

About this clonotype itself: One base away lies a much larger clone, so this may be a sequencing read error. The V gene is TRBV29-1, the J gene TRBJ1-2; the D is unclear. Looked up from germline, CDR1 is SQVTM and CDR2 is ANQGSEA. The length of the CDR3 is 16 residues. Trimming stripped 7 bases from V and 0 bases from J, with 21 bases between. The CDR3: CSGEGEEMGANYGYTF. CDR3 nucleotide sequence: TGCAGCGGTGAGGGAGAAGAGATGGGAGCTAACTATGGCTACACCTTC.

The genes are TRBV10-2 and TRBJ1-1; possibly TRBD1 for D (5 bases). The V gene's germline CDR1 is WSHSY and CDR2 SAAADI. Trimming took 10 bases from V and 0 from J, leaving 18 bases between them. The CDR3 covers 15 residues. The CDR3 sequence: CAMGNGGFMNTEAFF. CDR3 sequence (DNA): TGCGCCATGGGAAACGGGGGGTTCATGAACACTGAAGCTTTCTTT.

With respect to this clonotype: Given a much more abundant clone one base away, this may be a read error. DNA for the CDR3: TGCGCCATCAGCCCCGATCCCGACAGGGCAGTTACTGAAGCTTTCTTT. Its translation is CAISPDPDRAVTEAFF. The gene calls are TRBV4-1 and TRBJ1-1, with 7 bases fitting TRBD1. The CDR3 contains 16 residues. Germline CDR1 is MGHRA and CDR2 is YSYEKL.

This clonotype occurred a few times. This chain connects TRBV12-3 or TRBV12-4 to TRBJ1-2, with 9 nucleotides matching TRBD1. The J segment lost 2 bases and the V segment lost 3 bases, leaving 1 base of the junction unmatched. The CDR3 is made up of 14 amino acids. CDR3 nucleotides: TGTGCCAGCAGTTTCGGACAGGGGAACTATGGCTACACCTTC. Its translation: CASSFGQGNYGYTF.

On this clonotype: The junction departs from the called germline gene at one end, perhaps through a read error. The chain uses TRBV4-3 and TRBJ2-7; D perhaps matches TRBD2 (6 bases). From germline, CDR1 is LGHNA and CDR2 YSLEER. CDR3 size: 16 residues. Here the CDR3 DNA reads TGTGCCAGCAGCCAAGATGAAGGACTACGTTACTACGAGCAGTACTTC. Translating it yields CASSQDEGLRYYEQYF.

Turning to this clonotype: One end of the junction varies from germline; a read error may be responsible. The genes are TRBV11-3 and TRBJ2-1, with D possibly TRBD2 on 5 matching bases. Germline V gives CDR1 SGHNT, CDR2 YENEEA. This CDR3 region has 15 residues. The CDR3 sequence: CANSLRASRYNEQFF. The CDR3 nucleotides read TGTGCCAACAGCTTGCGGGCTAGCAGGTACAATGAGCAGTTCTTC.

As regards this clonotype: A much larger clone lies a single base off, so this may be a read error. The rearrangement links TRBV6-6 to TRBJ2-3; 9 bases map to TRBD1. This CDR3 contains 15 residues. Germline V gene sequence: CDR1 MNHNY, CDR2 SVGAGI (reference sequence). The CDR3 sequence: CTSSDRDRGTDTQYF. In DNA, the CDR3 is TGTACCAGCAGTGACCGGGACAGGGGCACAGATACGCAGTATTTT.

In its sample, this clonotype was seen many times. The chain joins TRBV6-6 to TRBJ2-7, with D possibly being TRBD1 (5 bases). Germline loops: CDR1 MNHNY, CDR2 SVGAGI (reference sequence). V lost 0 bases and J 2 bases, leaving 8 bases between the germline ends. CDR3 length: 14 residues. The chain's CDR3 is CASSYSQGTYEQYF. The CDR3 DNA reads TGTGCCAGCAGTTACTCGCAGGGAACCTACGAGCAGTACTTC.

This sequence joins TRBV7-2 and TRBJ2-5; D is perhaps TRBD1 or TRBD2 (5 bases each). This CDR3 comprises 13 residues. V dropped 5 bases and J dropped 4 bases, with 11 bases sitting between them. Germline CDR1 SGHTA, CDR2 FQGNSA. The CDR3 spells CASSRMRGETQYF. CDR3 nucleotide sequence: TGTGCCAGCAGCCGCATGAGGGGAGAGACCCAGTACTTC.

The chain employs TRBV9 and TRBJ1-1, with D perhaps TRBD1 (6 bases). V was cut by 3 bases and J by 0 bases, with 9 bases left in between. The CDR3 extends over 14 amino acids. Germline V CDR1 and CDR2: SGDLS, YYNGEE. The CDR3 DNA sequence: TGTGCCAGCAGCGGGGGGCCCCTGAACACTGAAGCTTTCTTT. Residues: CASSGGPLNTEAFF.

The count of this clonotype is one. Given a much more abundant clone one base away, this may be a read error. The chain joins TRBV6-2 or TRBV6-3 to TRBJ2-7; D is unclear. The CDR3 has 12 residues. Trimming took 6 bases from V and 5 from J, leaving 11 bases between them. The germline gives CDR1 MNHEY, CDR2 SVGEGT. The CDR3 protein is CASSHRVNEQYF. CDR3 nucleotides: TGTGCCAGCAGCCATAGGGTAAACGAGCAGTACTTC.

As for this clonotype: A much larger clone is a single base away; this may be a read error. The chain carries TRBV10-3 and TRBJ2-5; 8 bases fit TRBD1. CDR3 size: 13 residues. CDR1 and CDR2 (germline): ENHRY, SYGVKD. The CDR3 spells CAIRGQVQETQNF. CDR3 bases: TGTGCCATCAGGGGACAGGTCCAAGAGACCCAGAACTTC.

This clonotype appeared a few times. The genes are TRBV6-2 or TRBV6-3 and TRBJ2-7; D ambiguous. CDR3 size: 12 residues. V was trimmed by 7 bases and J by 2 bases, leaving 9 bases between them. Germline V gene lookup returns CDR1 MNHEY and CDR2 SVGEGT. The CDR3 DNA reads TGTGCCAGCAAGGACGTAGCCTACGAGCAGTACTTC. Amino acid sequence: CASKDVAYEQYF.

This rearrangement joins TRBV29-1 to TRBJ1-2; 7 bases agree with TRBD1. Trimming at V came to 6 bases and at J to 4 bases, leaving 14 bases not matched to a gene. CDR1 and CDR2 (germline): SQVTM, ANQGSEA. The CDR3 has 15 residues. Written as DNA, the CDR3 is TGCAGCGTCTTAGATAGACAGGGTGGTAGCTATGGCTACACCTTC. Translating it yields CSVLDRQGGSYGYTF.

About this clonotype: Just one base apart from a much larger clone, this may be a read error. The chain couples TRBV29-1 to TRBJ2-1, with TRBD2 matching 7 bases. Trimming removed 3 bases from V and 9 bases from J; junction bases left unmatched: 11. The CDR3 sequence is 14 residues long. Germline V lookup: CDR1 SQVTM, CDR2 ANQGSEA. DNA for the CDR3: TGCAGCGTTGACAATTGGACTAGGAGACCTGAGCAGTTCTTC. It translates to CSVDNWTRRPEQFF.

The chain employs TRBV28 and TRBJ2-2; no firm D call. V was clipped by 6 bases and J by 7 bases, with 3 bases between them. The CDR3 runs to 10 residues. CDR1 and CDR2 (germline): MDHEN, SYDVKM. The CDR3 region is CASRDGELFF. Written as DNA, the CDR3 is TGTGCCAGCAGGGACGGGGAGCTGTTTTTT.

As concerns this clonotype: Likely a read error: the CDR3 ends without its conserved phenylalanine or tryptophan. The V and J genes are TRBV11-2 and TRBJ2-1; D call uncertain. V lost 5 bases and J 0 bases, leaving 11 bases between the germline ends. This CDR3 is built from 15 residues. Germline V gives CDR1 SGHAT, CDR2 FQNNGV. CDR3 coding DNA: TGTGCCAGCAGCACACAATTGAGCTCCTACAATGAGCAGTTCTTG. Translating it yields CASSTQLSSYNEQFL.

The genes are TRBV11-2 and TRBJ2-7, with D perhaps being TRBD1 or TRBD2 (5 bases each). V lost 10 bases and J lost 6, with 25 bases in between. The germline V gene has CDR1 SGHAT and CDR2 FQNNGV. The CDR3 has 15 amino acids. CDR3 residues: CANCLFGLVGAEQYF. The CDR3, as DNA: TGTGCCAACTGCTTATTTGGGCTAGTCGGGGCCGAGCAGTACTTC.

The chain joins TRBV6-1 to TRBJ2-7; TRBD1 aligns across 7 bases. Germline CDR1 MNHNS, CDR2 SASEGT. V lost 6 bases to trimming and J lost 0 bases; unmatched junction nucleotides: 5. The CDR3 is 14 amino acids. The DNA for the CDR3 is TGTGCCAGCAGGGGACAGACAAGCTCCTACGAGCAGTACTTC. Its protein is CASRGQTSSYEQYF.

As concerns this clonotype: This may arise from a read error, as a much more abundant clone is one base away. The gene calls are TRBV29-1 and TRBJ2-2; 10 nucleotides agree with TRBD1. CDR1 and CDR2 (germline): SQVTM, ANQGSEA. The V and J ends lost 1 base and 9 bases, in that order; junction bases with no gene match: 5. The CDR3 totals 14 residues. CDR3 bases: TGCAGCGTTGAAGTGGGACAGGGGACCAGGGAGCTGTTTTTT. It translates to CSVEVGQGTRELFF.

A few counts support this clonotype. This may come from a read error, since a much larger clone is one base off. The chain carries TRBV12-3 or TRBV12-4 and TRBJ2-5; D is ambiguous. The CDR3 consists of 11 residues. CDR3 nucleotides: TGTGCCAGCAGACAGCAAGAGATCCAGTACTTC. It specifies CASRQQEIQYF.

This clonotype has ten or more counts. The chain is built from TRBV29-1 and TRBJ2-7, with D maybe TRBD2 (5 bases). Trimming removed 6 bases from V and 5 bases from J, with 17 bases in between. The CDR3 is 13 residues long. Germline V gives CDR1 SQVTM, CDR2 ANQGSEA. CDR3 region: CSVRRGSSDEQYF. The DNA for the CDR3 is TGCAGCGTAAGGCGTGGGAGCAGCGACGAGCAGTACTTC.

CDR3 in DNA: TGTGCCAGCAGCTCCAACCTCAAAGGGAAGGAGACCCAGTACTTC. Encoded protein: CASSSNLKGKETQYF. The chain links TRBV7-9 to TRBJ2-5; unclear D gene. The CDR3 is made up of 15 amino acids. Trimming removed 4 bases at V and 5 bases at J, with 17 bases between. The germline gives CDR1 SEHNR, CDR2 FQNEAQ (reference sequence).

Comment on this clonotype: This could be a read error, since a much larger clone is one nucleotide away. This rearrangement joins TRBV11-3 to TRBJ2-7; D is unresolved. This CDR3 comprises 13 residues. The germline V gene has CDR1 SGHNT and CDR2 YENEEA. The CDR3 bases are TGTGCCAGCAGCTCCATTATCGGTTACGGGCAGTACTTC. Protein: CASSSIIGYGQYF. The full variable domain, rest sourced from reference TRBV11-3 and TRBJ2-7, is EAGVVQSPRYKIIEKKQPVAFWCNPISGHNTLYWYLQNLGQGPELLIRYENEEAVDDSQLPKDRFSAERLKGVDSTLKIQPAELGDSAVYLCASSSIIGYGQYFGPGTRLTVT.

This clonotype was detected a few times. The V and J genes are TRBV7-9 and TRBJ1-5; no clear D gene. CDR1 and CDR2 from the germline V gene are SEHNR and FQNEAQ (reference sequence). The V end lost 5 bases, the J end lost 5 bases, and 10 bases lay between the germline ends. This CDR3 has 13 amino acids. In DNA form, the CDR3 reads TGTGCCAGCAGCCTGCGCCCAGATCAGCCCCAGCATTTT. Its translation is CASSLRPDQPQHF.

About this clonotype: At one boundary the junction diverges from the germline segment, which might be a read error. J is TRBJ2-1 and V is TRBV11-2; D is ambiguous. The CDR3 length is 11 residues. The germline V gene has CDR1 SGHAT and CDR2 FQNNGV. The chain's CDR3 is CASSPYNGQFF. The CDR3 coding sequence is TGTGCCAGTAGCCCGTACAATGGGCAGTTCTTC. Based on the CDR3 plus reference TRBV11-2 and TRBJ2-1, the full variable domain is EAGVAQSPRYKIIEKRQSVAFWCNPISGHATLYWYQQILGQGPKLLIQFQNNGVVDDSQLPKDRFSAERLKGVDSTLKIQPAKLEDSAVYLCASSPYNGQFFGPGTRLTVL.

A remark on this clonotype: This may be a read error, as it is one base from a much larger clone. The chain recombines TRBV12-3 or TRBV12-4 with TRBJ1-1; 8 bases match TRBD1. This CDR3 is built from 13 residues. This chain's CDR3 is CASNRGKNTEASF. In nucleotides, the CDR3 is TGTGCCAGCAACAGGGGGAAAAACACTGAAGCTTCCTTT.

This clonotype was recorded a few times. The gene calls are TRBV14 and TRBJ2-1; a weak D match, TRBD2 (6 bases). This CDR3 spans 16 amino acids. V dropped 4 bases and J dropped 0 bases, with 13 bases sitting between them. CDR1 and CDR2 from the germline V gene are SGHDN and FVKESK. The DNA for the CDR3 is TGTGCCAGCAGCCCCCTTTTCGGGAGCTCCTACAATGAGCAGTTCTTC. It codes for CASSPLFGSSYNEQFF. Complete variable domain (other parts from reference TRBV14 and TRBJ2-1): EAGVTQFPSHSVIEKGQTVTLRCDPISGHDNLYWYRRVMGKEIKFLLHFVKESKQDESGMPNNRFLAERTGGTYSTLKVQPAELEDSGVYFCASSPLFGSSYNEQFFGPGTRLTVL.

Points on this clonotype: At one end the junction does not follow the germline gene, possibly because of a read error. The chain uses TRBV24-1 and TRBJ2-7; TRBD1 might be the D (6 bases). Germline V CDR1 and CDR2: KGHDR, SFDVKD. The length of the CDR3 is 15 residues. The CDR3 protein is CVTSESGTPPYEQYF. CDR3 nucleotide sequence: TGTGTCACCAGTGAGTCCGGGACACCTCCCTACGAGCAGTACTTC.